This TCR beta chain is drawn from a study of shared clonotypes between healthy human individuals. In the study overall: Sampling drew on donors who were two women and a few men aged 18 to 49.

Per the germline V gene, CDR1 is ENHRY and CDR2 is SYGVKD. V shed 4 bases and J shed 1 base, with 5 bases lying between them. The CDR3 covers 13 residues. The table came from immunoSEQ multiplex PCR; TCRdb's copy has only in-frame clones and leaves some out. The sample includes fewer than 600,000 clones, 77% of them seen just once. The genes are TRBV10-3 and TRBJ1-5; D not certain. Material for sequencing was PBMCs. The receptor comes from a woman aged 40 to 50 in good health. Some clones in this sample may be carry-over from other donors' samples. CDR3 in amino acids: CAISVGSNQPQHF. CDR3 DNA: TGTGCCATCAGTGTGGGGAGCAATCAGCCCCAGCATTTT.